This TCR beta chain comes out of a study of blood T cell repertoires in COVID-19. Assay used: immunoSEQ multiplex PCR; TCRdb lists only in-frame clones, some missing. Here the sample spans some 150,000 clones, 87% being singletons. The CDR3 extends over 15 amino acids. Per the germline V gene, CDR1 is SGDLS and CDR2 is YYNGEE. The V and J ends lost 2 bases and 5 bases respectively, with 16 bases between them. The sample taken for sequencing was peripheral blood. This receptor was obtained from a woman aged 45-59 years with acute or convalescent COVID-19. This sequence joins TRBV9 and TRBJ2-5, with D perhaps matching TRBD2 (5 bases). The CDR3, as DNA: TGTGCCAGCAGCGTGGGAGTCTCATCGGGCGAGACCCAGTACTTC. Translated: CASSVGVSSGETQYF. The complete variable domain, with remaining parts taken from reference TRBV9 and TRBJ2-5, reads DSGVTQTPKHLITATGQRVTLRCSPRSGDLSVYWYQQSLDQGLQFLIQYYNGEERAKGNILERFSAQQFPDLHSELNLSSLELGDSALYFCASSVGVSSGETQYFGPGTRLLVL.